This passage covers 23 T cell receptor beta chains from one sample sequenced in a study of CXCR3-negative and CXCR3-positive naive CD8 T cells. Study-wide findings and caveats: TRB CDR3s of CXCR3-positive naive cells were more hydrophobic than those of CXCR3-negative naive cells.

Their antigen targets remain unknown. UMI labels and 5' RACE were used to prepare the TRB cDNA libraries. Each CDR3 protein gets one entry in TCRdb, which reprocessed the 5' RACE reads and gives no DNA. Its table lists 150,000 to 180,000 distinct CDR3 sequences. Input material: naive CXCR3+ CD8+ T cells from blood. Subset denoted: CD45RO-CCR7+CD27+CD95- naive CD8+ T cells expressing CXCR3 (TNR3+). These receptors were taken from a human donor in good health. Some clones in this sample may be carry-over from other donors' samples.

J is TRBJ2-6 and V is TRBV9. Germline values: CDR1 SGDLS, CDR2 YYNGEE. The CDR3 runs 16 residues. The CDR3 loop is CASSVGWGSGANVLTF.

The chain has TRBV3-1 and TRBJ2-1. The CDR3 runs to 16 residues. Germline loops: CDR1 LGHDT, CDR2 YNNKEL (reference sequence). The chain's CDR3 is CASSQDRAGLNNEQFF.

The chain has TRBV7-9 and TRBJ2-7; the D gene TCRdb calls, TRBD2, cannot be checked with no DNA. CDR1 is SEHNR and CDR2 is FQNEAQ in the germline V gene (reference sequence). This CDR3 contains 16 residues. CDR3 in amino acids: CASSLVVGQNSYEQYF.

The CDR3 loop is CASSQRTGLLSYEQYF. V usage is TRBV14 and J usage is TRBJ2-7; TCRdb names TRBD1, which stays unverified in the absence of DNA. This CDR3 spans 16 amino acids. Germline-derived CDR1 and CDR2 are SGHDN and FVKESK.

The chain is built from TRBV5-1 and TRBJ2-1; with no DNA, the TCRdb D assignment of TRBD2 cannot be verified. Germline V gene lookup returns CDR1 SGHRS and CDR2 YFSETQ. The CDR3 loop spans 17 amino acids. CDR3 amino acids: CASSDGTSDSSYNEQFF.

V is TRBV10-1 and J is TRBJ2-7; checking the TCRdb D call of TRBD2 is not possible without DNA. The CDR3 loop spans 17 amino acids. Germline CDR1 is WNHNN and CDR2 is SYGVQD (reference sequence). The CDR3 protein is CASSGTSHGTSPYEQYF.

The chain uses TRBV28 and TRBJ2-7; TCRdb's assignment of TRBD2 cannot be checked, as there is no DNA. CDR1 and CDR2 (germline): MDHEN, SYDVKM. The CDR3 is 16 amino acids. The chain's CDR3 is CASSLLGGSYTYEQYF.

The rearrangement uses TRBV15 and TRBJ2-7. The germline V gene encodes CDR1 LNHNV and CDR2 YYDKDF (reference sequence). The CDR3 is 11 residues long. The CDR3 spells CATSQVDEQYF.

The chain employs TRBV24-1 and TRBJ2-7. This CDR3 has 15 amino acids. Germline V CDR1 and CDR2: KGHDR, SFDVKD. The CDR3 region is CATSDPTGGFYEQYF.

The CDR3 sequence is CASSLGRGINTEAFF. The rearrangement joins TRBV5-1 to TRBJ1-1. The CDR3 runs to 15 residues. The V gene's germline CDR1 is SGHRS and CDR2 YFSETQ.

The chain recombines TRBV7-2 with TRBJ1-1; TCRdb designates TRBD1, a call that cannot be tested without DNA. This CDR3 spans 15 amino acids. CDR1 is SGHTA, CDR2 FQGNSA, per germline. CDR3 protein: CASSPRDRGDTEAFF.

This chain links TRBV24-1 with TRBJ2-5; TCRdb reports TRBD1, a call that lacks DNA to check it against. Germline assignment: CDR1 KGHDR and CDR2 SFDVKD. The CDR3 length is 17 residues. CDR3 in amino acids: CATSDLASPDSQETQYF.

The chain carries TRBV29-1 and TRBJ1-1; TCRdb reports TRBD1, a call that lacks DNA to check it against. Germline V lookup: CDR1 SQVTM, CDR2 ANQGSEA. The CDR3 is 12 amino acids. The CDR3: CSVHMTGTEAFF. The full variable domain, rest sourced from reference TRBV29-1 and TRBJ1-1, is SAVISQKPSRDICQRGTSLTIQCQVDSQVTMMFWYRQQPGQSLTLIATANQGSEATYESGFVIDKFPISRPNLTFSTLTVSNMSPEDSSIYLCSVHMTGTEAFFGQGTRLTVV.

The chain combines TRBV12-3 or TRBV12-4 with TRBJ2-1. The CDR3 consists of 11 residues. Here the CDR3 reads CASRTVNEQFF.

The J gene is TRBJ2-3, the V gene TRBV6-1; checking the TCRdb D call of TRBD2 is not possible without DNA. The length of the CDR3 is 18 residues. Germline CDR1 reads MNHNS; CDR2 reads SASEGT. The CDR3 sequence: CASSEAFGLPGLGDTQYF.

This chain uses TRBV19 with TRBJ2-1; absent DNA, TCRdb's TRBD1 call cannot be checked. This CDR3 region has 12 residues. Germline lookup yields CDR1 LNHDA and CDR2 SQIVND (reference sequence). The CDR3: CASIGDYNEQFF.

The chain carries TRBV5-6 and TRBJ2-7; absent DNA, TCRdb's TRBD2 call cannot be checked. Germline V gives CDR1 SGHDT, CDR2 YYEEEE. This CDR3 comprises 13 residues. The CDR3: CASQTSGRYEQYF.

The chain couples TRBV5-1 to TRBJ1-4; checking the TCRdb D call of TRBD1 is not possible without DNA. Germline V gene lookup returns CDR1 SGHRS and CDR2 YFSETQ. The CDR3 spans 15 residues. CDR3 region: CASSPWTGGEEKLFF.

The rearrangement joins TRBV7-8 to TRBJ2-1; the TRBD2 assignment by TCRdb is unverifiable without DNA. The CDR3 spans 16 residues. From germline, CDR1 is SGHVS and CDR2 FQNEAQ. CDR3 sequence: CASSLGLRGAYNEQFF.

This chain joins TRBV20-1 and TRBJ2-7; TCRdb picks TRBD1, but there is no DNA to check that call. Germline CDR1 and CDR2: DFQATT and SNEGSKA (reference sequence). CDR3 length: 11 amino acids. CDR3: CSVSRGGEQYF.

This rearrangement joins TRBV12-3 or TRBV12-4 to TRBJ2-7. The CDR3 is 15 amino acids. The CDR3 loop reads CASSFSARSSYEQYF.

This chain links TRBV6-5 with TRBJ2-1. The CDR3 has 12 amino acids. Germline V gene lookup returns CDR1 MNHEY and CDR2 SVGAGI. CDR3 in amino acids: CASSYSGERQFF.

This chain links TRBV20-1 with TRBJ2-7; the D gene TCRdb calls, TRBD1, cannot be checked with no DNA. Germline V gene sequence: CDR1 DFQATT, CDR2 SNEGSKA (reference sequence). The CDR3 consists of 14 residues. This CDR3 reads CSAREAGGAGEQYF.